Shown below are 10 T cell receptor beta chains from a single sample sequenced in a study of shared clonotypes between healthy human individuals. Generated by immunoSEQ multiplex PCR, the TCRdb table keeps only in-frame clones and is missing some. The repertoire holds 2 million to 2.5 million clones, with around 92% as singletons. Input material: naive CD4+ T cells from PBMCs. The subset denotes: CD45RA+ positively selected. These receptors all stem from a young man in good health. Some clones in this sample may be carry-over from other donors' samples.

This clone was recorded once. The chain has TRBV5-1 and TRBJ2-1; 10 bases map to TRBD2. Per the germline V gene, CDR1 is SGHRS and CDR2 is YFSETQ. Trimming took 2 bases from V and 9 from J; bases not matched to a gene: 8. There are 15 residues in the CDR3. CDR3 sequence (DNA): TGCGCCAGCAGCTTCCTAGCGGGAGCGCGCGGTGAGCAGTTCTTC. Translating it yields CASSFLAGARGEQFF.

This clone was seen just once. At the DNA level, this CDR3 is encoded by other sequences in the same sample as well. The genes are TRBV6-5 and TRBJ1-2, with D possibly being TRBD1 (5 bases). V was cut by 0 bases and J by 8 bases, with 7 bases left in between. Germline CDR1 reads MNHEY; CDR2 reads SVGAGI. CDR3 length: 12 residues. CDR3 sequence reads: CASSYSGGGYTF. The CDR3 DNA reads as TGTGCCAGCAGTTACTCTGGGGGGGGCTACACCTTC.

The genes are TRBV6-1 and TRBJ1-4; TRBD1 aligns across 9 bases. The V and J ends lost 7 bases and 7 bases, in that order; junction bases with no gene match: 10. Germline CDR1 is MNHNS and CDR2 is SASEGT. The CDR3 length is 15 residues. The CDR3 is CASTHPGQGIEKLFF. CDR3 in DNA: TGTGCCAGCACTCACCCGGGACAGGGAATTGAAAAACTGTTTTTT.

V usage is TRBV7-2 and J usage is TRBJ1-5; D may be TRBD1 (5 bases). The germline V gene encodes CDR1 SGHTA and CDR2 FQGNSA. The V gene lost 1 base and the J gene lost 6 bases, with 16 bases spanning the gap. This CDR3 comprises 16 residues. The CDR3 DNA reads TGTGCCAGCAGCTTAGACCGGTCAGGGTCAGGTCAGCCCCAGCATTTT. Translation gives CASSLDRSGSGQPQHF.

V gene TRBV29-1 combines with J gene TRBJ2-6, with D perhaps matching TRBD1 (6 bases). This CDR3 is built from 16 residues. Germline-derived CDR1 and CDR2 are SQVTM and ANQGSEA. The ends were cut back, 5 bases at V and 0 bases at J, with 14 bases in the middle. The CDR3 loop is CSVSQGYGSGANVLTF. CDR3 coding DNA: TGCAGCGTTAGCCAGGGGTACGGCTCTGGGGCCAACGTCCTGACTTTC. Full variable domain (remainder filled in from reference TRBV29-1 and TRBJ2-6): SAVISQKPSRDICQRGTSLTIQCQVDSQVTMMFWYRQQPGQSLTLIATANQGSEATYESGFVIDKFPISRPNLTFSTLTVSNMSPEDSSIYLCSVSQGYGSGANVLTFGAGSRLTVL.

The CDR3, as DNA: TGTGCCAGCAGCAGCGACAGGACCCACGAGCAGTACTTC. Encoded protein: CASSSDRTHEQYF. The rearrangement uses TRBV7-8 and TRBJ2-7; tentatively, D is TRBD1 (6 bases). Germline V gene data show CDR1 as SGHVS and CDR2 as FQNEAQ. Trimming cost V 5 bases and J 5 bases, with 13 bases left between them. There are 13 residues in the CDR3.

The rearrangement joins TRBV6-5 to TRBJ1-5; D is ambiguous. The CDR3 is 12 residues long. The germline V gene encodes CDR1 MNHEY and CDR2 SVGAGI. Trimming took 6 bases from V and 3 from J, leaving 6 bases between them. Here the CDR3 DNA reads TGTGCCAGCAGCGAGGCCAATCAGCCCCAGCATTTT. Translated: CASSEANQPQHF.

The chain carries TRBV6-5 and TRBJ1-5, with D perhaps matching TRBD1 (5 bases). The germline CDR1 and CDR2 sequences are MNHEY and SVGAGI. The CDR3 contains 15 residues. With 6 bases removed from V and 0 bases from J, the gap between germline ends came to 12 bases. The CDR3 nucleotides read TGTGCCAGCAGGTTAGGACACCTTAGCAATCAGCCCCAGCATTTT. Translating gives CASRLGHLSNQPQHF.

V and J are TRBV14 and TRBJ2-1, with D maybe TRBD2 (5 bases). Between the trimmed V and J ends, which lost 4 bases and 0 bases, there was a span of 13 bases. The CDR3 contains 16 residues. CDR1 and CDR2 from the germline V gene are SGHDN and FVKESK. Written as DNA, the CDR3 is TGTGCCAGCAGCCTCCCGCGGGCGGGCTCCTACAATGAGCAGTTCTTC. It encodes CASSLPRAGSYNEQFF.

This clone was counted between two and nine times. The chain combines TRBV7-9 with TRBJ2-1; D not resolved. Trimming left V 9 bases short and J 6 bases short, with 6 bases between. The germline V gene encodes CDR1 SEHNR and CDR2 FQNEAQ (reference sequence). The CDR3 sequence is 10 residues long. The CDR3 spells CARVGNEQFF. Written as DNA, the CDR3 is TGTGCCAGGGTGGGCAATGAGCAGTTCTTC.